This TCR beta chain was documented in a study of CD8+ T cells in alopecia areata. As regards this clone: The antigen remains undetermined.

The authors extracted RNA and reverse transcribed it into cDNA as the sequencing template. Data came from immunoSEQ multiplex PCR; TCRdb stores just in-frame clones and leaves some out. The table lists about 5,900 clones, 55% to 65% of them singletons. The CDR3 has 15 residues. V was cut by 5 bases and J by 0 bases, with 11 bases left in between. Germline lookup yields CDR1 SGHRS and CDR2 YFSETQ. Study-wide results and caveats: Clonality was higher in lesional than normal scalp, especially in alopecia totalis/universalis.

The treatment here: oral pan-JAK inhibitor, 5-10 mg twice daily. Peripheral blood and lesional scalp punch biopsies were taken from alopecia areata patients. The rearrangement uses TRBV5-1 and TRBJ2-2; the D is unclear. Sequencing was performed on skin, taken around week 30, from a patient treated with tofacitinib. The sequence was collected from a human donor with alopecia areata. The CDR3 DNA reads TGCGCCAGCAGTCCGACGGGCGCGAACACCGGGGAGCTGTTTTTT. Protein product: CASSPTGANTGELFF.